Listed below are T cell receptor beta chains from one sample, sequenced in a study of blood T cells in healthy people across ages. Each CDR3 protein gets one entry after TCRdb re-called the 5' RACE reads with MiXCR. The repertoire holds some 1.7 million distinct CDR3 sequences, with roughly 30% as singletons. The specimen was blood. The receptors were gathered from a woman aged 25 to 45 in good health. CDR3s include the opening cysteine and the closing phenylalanine or tryptophan. A D gene is named only where the DNA matches it firmly. For some rows the clone size is stated as once, few or many, or as a class when expanded; others skip it.

>TRBV20-1|-|-|TRBJ1-1
TGCAGTGCTGGGGGCGGCATGAACACTGAAGCTTTCTTT
CSAGGGMNTEAFF
>TRBV9|-|few|TRBJ2-3
TGTGCCAGCAGCGGTGGCGGGACGAGGGTTTGGGGCACAGATACGCAGTATTTT
CASSGGGTRVWGTDTQYF
>TRBV7-9|-|many|TRBJ2-1
TGTGCCAGCAGCTTTGCGGGGACCTACAATGAGCAGTTCTTC
CASSFAGTYNEQFF
>TRBV5-1|-|-|TRBJ2-3
TGCGCCAGCAGCTTGTACGCGGAGAGCACAGATACGCAGTATTTT
CASSLYAESTDTQYF
>TRBV7-9|-|-|TRBJ2-5
TGTGCCAGCAGCTCCGCTACCCGTGGGCGAGACAGGGAGACCCAGTACTTC
CASSSATRGRDRETQYF
>TRBV29-1|-|-|TRBJ1-4
TGCAGCGTTGAAGTCCGGACAGCTGCGGGGAAACTGTTTTTT
CSVEVRTAAGKLFF
>TRBV29-1|-|-|TRBJ2-3
TGCAGCGCCGCCTGGAGTGGGGCAGATACGCAGTATTTT
CSAAWSGADTQYF
>TRBV29-1|TRBD2|many|TRBJ2-7
TGCAGCGTTGGGGAGGCGGCTAGCGGGGGATCCTCCTACGAGCAGTACTTC
CSVGEAASGGSSYEQYF
>TRBV20-1|-|-|TRBJ2-7
TGCAGTGCTAGAGATAGGGAAAACGAGCAGTACTTC
CSARDRENEQYF
>TRBV28|-|few|TRBJ2-7
TGTGCCAGCAGTTTATTGGGGCTCTTAGCCTACGAGCAGTACTTC
CASSLLGLLAYEQYF
>TRBV28|-|-|TRBJ1-5
TGTGCCAGCAGGGCAACAGGGTATAGCAATCAGCCCCAGCATTTT
CASRATGYSNQPQHF